The rows below give T cell receptor beta chains drawn from one sample of a study of CD8 T cells in Susac syndrome. TCRdb re-called the immunoSEQ multiplex PCR reads through MiXCR, storing one row per CDR3 protein. The sample contains hundreds of thousands of distinct CDR3 sequences, 95% to 97% of which appear only once. Sequencing was performed on CD4+ T cells from PBMCs. The origin of the receptors is a human donor with Susac syndrome. CDR3s include the opening cysteine and the closing phenylalanine or tryptophan. D genes are given only for firm matches. The listing skips clone size in some rows; elsewhere it reads once, few, many or a size class.

j_call d_call v_call clone_size cdr3_aa cdr3_nt
TRBJ2-7 TRBD1 TRBV11-2 NA CASSRNRGYEQYF TGTGCCAGCAGCCGGAACAGGGGCTACGAGCAGTACTTC
TRBJ1-5 NA TRBV20-1 NA CSARGDHRGNQPQHF TGCAGTGCTAGAGGGGATCATCGGGGCAATCAGCCCCAGCATTTT
TRBJ2-7 NA TRBV2 NA CATTGYEQYF TGTGCCACAACAGGGTACGAGCAGTACTTC
TRBJ2-7 NA TRBV30 NA CAWSVDRNYEQYF TGTGCCTGGAGTGTGGACCGCAACTACGAGCAGTACTTC
TRBJ1-2 TRBD1 TRBV11-3 NA CASSPPGQLHETF TGTGCCAGCAGCCCTCCGGGACAGCTACATGAGACCTTC
TRBJ2-5 NA TRBV14 NA CASSPPRSAGETQYF TGTGCCAGCAGCCCACCGAGGTCGGCCGGAGAGACCCAGTACTTC
TRBJ2-7 TRBD2 TRBV7-2 NA CASSQRERSYEQYF TGTGCCAGCAGCCAGCGGGAGAGGTCCTACGAGCAGTACTTC
TRBJ1-1 NA TRBV23-1 NA CASRPTRTAEESEAFF TGCGCCAGCAGACCAACCAGGACAGCAGAAGAATCTGAAGCTTTCTTT
TRBJ2-7 TRBD1 TRBV20-1 NA CSASRTQGNRDEQYF TGCAGTGCTAGCCGAACACAGGGGAATCGCGACGAGCAGTACTTC
TRBJ2-1 NA TRBV7-9 NA CASSRGTARSYNEQFF TGTGCCAGCAGCCGGGGGACAGCCCGCTCCTACAATGAGCAGTTCTTC
TRBJ2-5 NA TRBV30 NA CAWEASERQTQYF TGTGCCTGGGAGGCTTCTGAACGGCAGACCCAGTACTTC
TRBJ2-7 NA TRBV10-3 once CATTSLPAGGYEQYF TGTGCCACCACCTCCCTCCCGGCGGGCGGCTACGAGCAGTACTTC
TRBJ1-1 NA TRBV9 once CASSVRGGNTEAFF TGTGCCAGCAGCGTGAGAGGAGGGAACACTGAAGCTTTCTTT
TRBJ2-5 NA TRBV7-3 NA CASSPDGRQETQYF TGTGCCAGCAGCCCGGATGGCAGGCAAGAGACCCAGTACTTC
TRBJ2-1 NA TRBV13 NA CASSRQGEQFF TGTGCCAGCAGCCGCCAAGGAGAGCAGTTCTTC
TRBJ2-1 NA TRBV12-3/TRBV12-4 NA CASRTTGGPSSYNEQFF TGTGCCAGCAGAACCACTGGAGGGCCAAGCTCCTACAATGAGCAGTTCTTC
TRBJ2-7 TRBD1 TRBV7-8 once CASSSTPWGTGDPTEQYF TGTGCCAGCAGCTCCACCCCGTGGGGTACAGGGGATCCTACTGAGCAGTACTTC
TRBJ1-1 NA TRBV30 NA CACLNYGEAFF TGTGCCTGTCTGAACTACGGGGAAGCTTTCTTT
TRBJ1-1 NA TRBV30 NA CAWSVKQEAFF TGTGCCTGGAGTGTAAAGCAAGAAGCTTTCTTT
TRBJ1-1 NA TRBV20-1 NA CSASFEGLNTEAFF TGCAGTGCTAGTTTTGAAGGGTTGAACACTGAAGCTTTCTTT
TRBJ2-7 TRBD2 TRBV7-9 NA CASNKAGEEEQYF TGTGCCAGCAATAAGGCGGGAGAGGAGGAGCAGTACTTC
TRBJ1-1 NA TRBV5-1 NA CASSSEANTEAFF TGCGCCAGCAGCTCCGAAGCGAACACTGAAGCTTTCTTT
TRBJ2-3 TRBD1 TRBV6-6 NA CASTQDRVVSDTQYF TGTGCCAGCACCCAGGACAGGGTGGTCTCAGATACGCAGTATTTT
TRBJ2-7 TRBD1 TRBV20-1 NA CSAGRDRVSYEQYF TGCAGTGCTGGCCGGGACAGGGTTTCTTACGAGCAGTACTTC
TRBJ2-1 NA TRBV20-1 NA CSANRQYYRFF TGCAGTGCAAACCGACAATACTATCGGTTCTTC
TRBJ2-7 NA TRBV6-6 once CASSYGQAWGEQYF TGTGCCAGCAGTTACGGGCAGGCGTGGGGCGAGCAGTACTTC
TRBJ2-7 NA TRBV5-1 NA CASSLNPRDLYEQYF TGCGCCAGCAGCCTGAACCCCCGCGACCTCTACGAGCAGTACTTC
TRBJ2-3 NA TRBV4-2 NA CASSQSQSTDTQYF TGTGCCAGCAGCCAAAGTCAGTCCACAGATACGCAGTATTTT
TRBJ2-3 TRBD1 TRBV7-2 NA CANSRDRPTDTQYF TGTGCCAACAGTCGGGACAGACCCACAGATACGCAGTATTTT
TRBJ1-5 TRBD1 TRBV16 NA CASSQTSGGSNQPQHF TGTGCCAGCAGCCAAACCTCAGGGGGAAGCAATCAGCCCCAGCATTTT
TRBJ2-1 TRBD2 TRBV2 NA CASSETSAQFF TGTGCCAGCAGTGAAACTAGCGCGCAGTTCTTC
TRBJ1-5 NA TRBV29-1 NA CSVSPDDSNQPQHF TGCAGCGTTTCGCCAGACGATAGCAATCAGCCCCAGCATTTT
TRBJ2-1 NA TRBV12-3/TRBV12-4 NA CASSLGTYEQFF TGTGCCAGCAGTTTAGGGACCTATGAGCAGTTCTTC
TRBJ2-3 TRBD2 TRBV30 NA CAGGLAASTDTQYF TGTGCCGGGGGACTAGCGGCGTCCACAGATACGCAGTATTTT
TRBJ2-7 TRBD2 TRBV5-1 NA CASSGTLAGEYEQYF TGCGCCAGCAGCGGAACACTAGCGGGAGAGTACGAGCAGTACTTC
TRBJ2-1 TRBD2 TRBV11-3 NA CASSLVFSREDSEQFF TGTGCCAGCAGCTTAGTCTTTTCGCGGGAGGATAGTGAGCAGTTCTTC
TRBJ2-3 NA TRBV6-1 NA CAGMGPFTDTQYF TGTGCCGGCATGGGCCCTTTCACAGATACGCAGTATTTT
TRBJ2-1 NA TRBV18 NA CASSPATYSYNEQFF TGTGCCAGCTCACCAGCCACATACTCCTACAATGAGCAGTTCTTC
TRBJ2-5 NA TRBV14 NA CASSQDGLKAETQYF TGTGCCAGCAGCCAAGACGGGCTAAAAGCAGAGACCCAGTACTTC
TRBJ2-1 NA TRBV9 NA CASSVAASRNNEQFF TGTGCCAGCAGCGTAGCGGCTAGCCGAAACAATGAGCAGTTCTTC
TRBJ2-1 NA TRBV18 NA CASSPTGARYNEQFF TGTGCCAGCTCACCAACAGGAGCGAGGTACAATGAGCAGTTCTTC
TRBJ1-2 NA TRBV18 NA CASSPEQRRGHTF TGTGCCAGCTCGCCAGAACAAAGGCGGGGCCACACCTTC
TRBJ2-5 TRBD2 TRBV3-1 NA CASSQDLVAGALDF TGTGCCAGCAGCCAAGATCTTGTGGCGGGAGCCCTAGACTTC
TRBJ1-1 NA TRBV30 NA CAWSWGGTNTEAFF TGTGCCTGGAGTTGGGGGGGCACGAACACTGAAGCTTTCTTT
TRBJ1-3 NA TRBV29-1 NA CSVIESPSGNTIYF TGCAGCGTTATAGAGTCACCCTCTGGAAACACCATATATTTT
TRBJ1-1 NA TRBV3-1 once CASSQDSQRHRAFF TGTGCCAGCAGCCAAGATAGCCAGCGACACCGAGCTTTCTTT
TRBJ1-1 TRBD1 TRBV30 NA CAWSPGGSVWTEAFF TGTGCCTGGAGTCCAGGGGGCTCAGTGTGGACTGAAGCTTTCTTT
TRBJ2-7 NA TRBV9 NA CASSAYLGNYEQYF TGTGCCAGCAGCGCCTACTTGGGGAACTACGAGCAGTACTTC